The T cell receptor beta chain described here comes from a study of shared clonotypes between healthy human individuals. Researchers ran the assay at a deep level. Assay: immunoSEQ multiplex PCR; the TCRdb copy retains only in-frame clones and omits some. This sample yields hundreds of thousands of clones, of which around 96% are seen a single time; less than 0.25% belongs to the top ten. V lost 6 bases to trimming and J lost 7 bases; unmatched junction nucleotides: 7. Germline V CDR1 and CDR2: MNHEY, SMNVEV (reference sequence). The CDR3 sequence is 15 residues long. CD8 cells regarded as naive lacked CD45RO, were positively chosen for CCR7, and omitted terminally differentiated effector memory CD45RA+ cells.

The source is a man aged 25 to 45 in good health. The chain joins TRBV27 to TRBJ2-1; TRBD2 matches at 12 bases. The sample comprised naive CD8+ T cells sorted from blood. The CDR3 loop reads CASSQLAGGDNEQFF. Here the CDR3 DNA reads TGTGCCAGCAGCCAACTAGCGGGAGGCGATAATGAGCAGTTCTTC.